Described below is a single T cell receptor (beta chain) sequence and its context. The antigen is unknown. The sample comes from a study of read filtering for tumor transcriptome and immune sequencing. Bone marrow was sampled from every patient at the time of active disease. Study-level points and caveats: This fraction held mixed bone marrow immune cells after CD138-negative sorting. Roughly four fifths of IR-seq clonotypes had one read, totaling 3% to 4.5% of reads; RNA-seq: 74.6% and 44.6%.

Molecular barcoded adaptors covering alpha/delta and beta/gamma chains were used on around 370 ng RNA. From the reads, TCRdb called clonotypes with MiXCR, one entry per CDR3 protein. Among approximately 61,000 distinct CDR3 sequences listed, 15% to 25% were seen once. The CDR3 spans 18 residues. This receptor was obtained from a donor at least 40 years old with multiple myeloma. The sequenced material came from a population of CD138-negative cells sorted from bone marrow. This chain links TRBV21-1 with TRBJ2-5; TRBD1 is the table's D call, not checked against the DNA. TRBV21-1 has pseudogene status. The CDR3 here is CASGGFRQVQLWKETQYF. The DNA for the CDR3 is TGTGCCAGCGGAGGGTTTCGACAGGTTCAATTGTGGAAAGAGACCCAGTACTTC.